This T cell receptor beta chain appears in the sequencing data of a study of OX40 agonist ivuxolimab in advanced cancers. Study details: From about 23 to 85 years was the age range, with a mean of around 60 years, and 65% to 90% were male. One patient with hepatocellular carcinoma and two with cutaneous melanoma, three in all, had partial responses. Points from the study as a whole: Dose levels from 0.1 to 3.0 mg/kg saw CD4+ and CD8+ blood T cells expand clonally by week 6.

Germline V lookup: CDR1 SGHDT, CDR2 YYEEEE. V gave up 2 bases and J gave up 4 bases; unmatched junction bases: 3. The CDR3 is 15 amino acids. The table came from immunoSEQ multiplex PCR; TCRdb's copy has only in-frame clones and leaves some out. The sample lists roughly 40,000 clones, roughly 85% seen once, with roughly a sixth in the top ten. A note on this clone: Its antigen remains unidentified.

Drawing of blood for sampling happened at baseline, at cycle 4 day 1, and at cycle 7 day 1. The receptor comes from an adult with an advanced solid tumor such as melanoma, head and neck, liver or kidney cancer. Here the sequenced sample was CD4+ or CD8+ T cells sorted from blood, taken in a trial of the OX40 agonist ivuxolimab. The chain uses TRBV5-6 and TRBJ1-5; TRBD1 matches at 10 bases. The DNA of the CDR3 is TGTGCCAGCAGCTTAGGGACAGGGGAGAATCAGCCCCAGCATTTT. As protein: CASSLGTGENQPQHF.